Presented here are 28 T cell receptor beta chains from one specimen sequenced in a study of CD8+CD57+ T cells in acquired aplastic anemia. TCR beta VDJ combinations and CDR3 sequences were profiled from genomic DNA. TCRdb reanalysed the reads using MiXCR and keeps one entry per CDR3 protein. The profile shows approximately 200,000 distinct CDR3 sequences, 61% of them singletons. Sequenced sample: sorted CD4+, CD8+, or CD8+CD57+ T cells (not recorded which) from PBMCs. These receptors were taken from a human donor in good health.

This clonotype has more than one count but fewer than ten. This sequence joins TRBV25-1 and TRBJ2-7, with 9 nucleotides matching TRBD1. The CDR3 loop spans 15 amino acids. Unmatched junction bases numbered 11, after V lost 4 bases and J lost 7 bases. CDR1 MGHDK and CDR2 SYGVNS come from the germline V gene. The CDR3 region is CASSGLDRGVREQYF. CDR3 DNA: TGTGCCAGCAGTGGATTGGACAGGGGAGTGAGAGAGCAGTACTTC.

This sequence joins TRBV2 and TRBJ1-2; the D is unclear. CDR1 is SNHLY, CDR2 FYNNEI, per germline. V dropped 4 bases and J dropped 0 bases, with 12 bases sitting between them. The CDR3 is 15 residues long. In DNA, the CDR3 is TGTGCCAGCAGTGGTGTGACACCCGCTAACTATGGCTACACCTTC. It encodes CASSGVTPANYGYTF.

This clonotype was found a few times. The V call is TRBV20-1, the J call TRBJ2-1; 9 positions match TRBD2. The V and J ends lost 5 bases and 5 bases, in that order; junction bases with no gene match: 1. The CDR3 is 12 amino acids. CDR1 DFQATT and CDR2 SNEGSKA come from the germline V gene (reference sequence). CDR3 loop: CSAPSGNNEQFF. Here the CDR3 DNA reads TGCAGTGCTCCTAGCGGGAACAATGAGCAGTTCTTC.

This sequence joins TRBV11-3 and TRBJ1-6; unclear D gene. In germline, CDR1 is SGHNT, CDR2 YENEEA. Trimming pared 2 bases from V and 7 bases from J, leaving 12 bases between. The CDR3 extends over 15 amino acids. The CDR3, as DNA: TGTGCCAGCAGCTTATTCGGAACAGAAAATTCACCCCTCCACTTT. Translation: CASSLFGTENSPLHF.

The chain has TRBV7-7 and TRBJ2-1; a weak D match, TRBD2 (6 bases). With 5 bases removed from V and 5 bases from J, the gap between germline ends came to 19 bases. The germline CDR1 and CDR2 sequences are SSHAT and FNYEAQ (reference sequence). CDR3 length: 16 amino acids. The CDR3 reads CASSPKLARSDNEQFF. CDR3 DNA sequence: TGTGCCAGCAGCCCAAAACTAGCCAGGTCGGACAATGAGCAGTTCTTC. The full variable domain, its missing parts supplied by reference TRBV7-7 and TRBJ2-1, is GAGVSQSPRYKVTKRGQDVTLRCDPISSHATLYWYQQALGQGPEFLTYFNYEAQPDKSGLPSDRFSAERPEGSISTLTIQRTEQRDSAMYRCASSPKLARSDNEQFFGPGTRLTVL.

This chain joins TRBV7-9 and TRBJ1-6; 7 bases match TRBD1. CDR1 is SEHNR and CDR2 is FQNEAQ in the germline V gene (reference sequence). The CDR3 spans 13 residues. The CDR3 coding sequence is TGTTCTGGGCTAGGGACAGTCAATTCACCCCTCCACTTT. Its translation is CSGLGTVNSPLHF.

The rearrangement uses TRBV24-1 and TRBJ1-2; D gene unclear. The CDR3 runs to 13 residues. From germline, CDR1 is KGHDR and CDR2 SFDVKD. V was clipped by 4 bases and J by 5 bases, with 10 bases between them. DNA of the CDR3: TGTGCCACCAGTGAGGGAGCTACATATGGCTACACCTTC. The encoded protein is CATSEGATYGYTF.

The table lists this clonotype with a count of one. J is TRBJ1-6 and V is TRBV10-3; D ambiguous. CDR1 is ENHRY, CDR2 SYGVKD, per germline. V was pared by 10 bases and J by 7 bases, with 11 bases between. This CDR3 region has 12 residues. The CDR3 reads CASRVYNSPLHF. CDR3 bases: TGTGCCAGCAGAGTGTACAATTCACCCCTCCACTTT.

V usage is TRBV19 and J usage is TRBJ1-5, with 8 nucleotides matching TRBD1. Germline CDR1 reads LNHDA; CDR2 reads SQIVND (reference sequence). CDR3 size: 13 residues. Unmatched junction bases numbered 5, after V lost 8 bases and J lost 5 bases. CDR3 sequence reads: CASDRGRDQPQHF. In DNA, the CDR3 is TGTGCCAGTGACAGGGGTCGGGATCAGCCCCAGCATTTT.

The rearrangement links TRBV24-1 to TRBJ2-7; 7 nucleotides agree with TRBD1. Trimming removed 4 bases from V and 6 bases from J; junction bases left unmatched: 11. CDR1 KGHDR and CDR2 SFDVKD come from the germline V gene. The CDR3 sequence is 15 residues long. The chain's CDR3 is CATSDAGTGACEQYF. CDR3 nucleotide sequence: TGTGCCACCAGTGACGCCGGCACAGGGGCCTGCGAGCAGTACTTC.

This clonotype is categorized as medium-sized. The V gene is TRBV20-1, the J gene TRBJ1-6, with TRBD1 as a possible D gene (6 bases). This CDR3 has 14 amino acids. Germline V gene data show CDR1 as DFQATT and CDR2 as SNEGSKA (reference sequence). Trimming took 0 bases from V and 10 from J, leaving 13 bases between them. CDR3 DNA sequence: TGCAGTGCTAGAGAACCCAGGGGAGGGTCACCCCTCCACTTT. It specifies CSAREPRGGSPLHF.

CDR3 protein: CSAKRGGLYEQYF. CDR3 bases: TGCAGTGCAAAGCGGGGGGGATTGTACGAGCAGTACTTC. V is TRBV20-1 and J is TRBJ2-7, with 10 positions matching TRBD2. Trimming removed 6 bases from V and 4 bases from J; junction bases left unmatched: 6. CDR1 is DFQATT, CDR2 SNEGSKA, per germline (reference sequence). This CDR3 contains 13 residues.

A word on this clonotype: This may stem from a read error, because a much larger clone lies one nucleotide away. The chain employs TRBV7-3 and TRBJ1-5; possible D gene TRBD1, 6 bases. The germline V gene encodes CDR1 SGHTA and CDR2 FQGTGA. The CDR3 contains 13 residues. The CDR3 sequence: CASNPRGGQPQHF. The CDR3, as DNA: TGCGCCAGCAACCCCCGAGGGGGTCAGCCCCAGCATTTT.

The chain carries TRBV7-8 and TRBJ2-3, with 9 bases identical to TRBD2. Per germline, CDR1 SGHVS and CDR2 FQNEAQ. The length of the CDR3 is 14 residues. Trimming took 5 bases from V and 2 from J; bases not matched to a gene: 2. CDR3 sequence reads: CASSRTSDTDTQYF. CDR3 nucleotides: TGTGCCAGCAGCCGGACTAGCGACACAGATACGCAGTATTTT.

The rearrangement uses TRBV4-1 and TRBJ2-1; no clear D. The V gene's germline CDR1 is MGHRA and CDR2 YSYEKL. V was clipped by 0 bases and J by 2 bases, with 11 bases between them. CDR3 size: 16 residues. CDR3 nucleotide sequence: TGCGCCAGCAGCCAAGATTTTAGACCTCCCTACAATGAGCAGTTCTTC. It codes for CASSQDFRPPYNEQFF.

The V gene is TRBV7-2, the J gene TRBJ2-7; D may correspond to TRBD1 or TRBD2 (7 bases each). The V and J ends lost 6 bases and 7 bases respectively, with 22 bases between them. The CDR3 totals 15 residues. Germline V gene sequence: CDR1 SGHTA, CDR2 FQGNSA. The CDR3, as DNA: TGTGCCAGCAGTTGGGAGGGGGCAGTACTGGGGGAGCAGTACTTC. Translation: CASSWEGAVLGEQYF.

The table lists this clonotype with many counts. V and J are TRBV19 and TRBJ1-2; the D is unclear. Germline V gene sequence: CDR1 LNHDA, CDR2 SQIVND (reference sequence). The CDR3 runs 14 residues. V shed 1 base and J shed 8 bases, with 14 bases lying between them. The CDR3 DNA is TGTGCCAGTAGTATAGCGACCCCCTTGACCGGCTACACCTTC. This codes for CASSIATPLTGYTF.

The chain couples TRBV19 to TRBJ1-4, with D uncertain. V gave up 5 bases and J gave up 1 base, with 11 bases separating them. Germline CDR1 is LNHDA and CDR2 is SQIVND (reference sequence). The length of the CDR3 is 15 residues. The CDR3 loop is CASSLGGKTNEKLFF. The DNA for the CDR3 is TGTGCCAGTAGTCTCGGCGGGAAAACTAATGAAAAACTGTTTTTT.

This clonotype was recorded many times. The chain couples TRBV11-2 to TRBJ2-5, with D perhaps matching TRBD2 (5 bases). The germline gives CDR1 SGHAT, CDR2 FQNNGV. Trimming shortened V by 5 bases and J by 5 bases, and 18 bases separated the two germline ends. CDR3 size: 15 residues. CDR3 region: CASSPEGSWRETQYF. The CDR3 DNA sequence: TGTGCCAGCAGCCCCGAGGGTTCGTGGAGGGAGACCCAGTACTTC.

The chain recombines TRBV7-9 with TRBJ1-6; TRBD1 is a possible D gene (6 bases). Trimming left V 7 bases short and J 11 bases short, with 18 bases between. The CDR3 contains 14 residues. Germline V gene lookup returns CDR1 SEHNR and CDR2 FQNEAQ (reference sequence). This chain's CDR3 is CASNLQGEGPPLHF. The CDR3 nucleotides read TGTGCCAGCAACCTACAGGGCGAAGGACCACCCCTCCACTTT.

The gene calls are TRBV7-9 and TRBJ1-2; TRBD1 is a possible D gene (6 bases). The V gene lost 5 bases and the J gene lost 7 bases, with 20 bases spanning the gap. Germline CDR1 SEHNR, CDR2 FQNEAQ (reference sequence). This CDR3 contains 15 residues. The CDR3 bases are TGTGCCAGCAGCATGACTAGCGGGGGGGCAGCTGGCTACACCTTC. This gives the protein CASSMTSGGAAGYTF.

In nucleotides, the CDR3 is TGCAGTGCTAGAGAGACAGCGGGAGACGTATACGAGCAGTACTTC. It encodes CSARETAGDVYEQYF. The V and J genes are TRBV20-1 and TRBJ2-7, with 8 bases lining up with TRBD2. V lost 0 bases, J lost 4 bases, and 8 bases stayed unmatched. This CDR3 has 15 amino acids. The germline gives CDR1 DFQATT, CDR2 SNEGSKA (reference sequence).

This clonotype has a handful of counts. Because the CDR3 is missing its conserved closing phenylalanine or tryptophan, this is likely a read error. This chain uses TRBV6-6 with TRBJ2-3; D remains unclear. The CDR3 totals 18 residues. V dropped 3 bases and J dropped 2 bases, with 21 bases sitting between them. The germline CDR1 and CDR2 sequences are MNHNY and SVGAGI (reference sequence). CDR3 DNA sequence: TGTGCCAGCAGTTATTCGCTCGGAGTACCCTCACTCACAGATACGCAGTATCTT. Translating gives CASSYSLGVPSLTDTQYL.

This clonotype was seen many times. This chain connects TRBV7-2 to TRBJ1-2, with 10 bases fitting TRBD1. This CDR3 has 14 residues. Germline V gives CDR1 SGHTA, CDR2 FQGNSA. V shed 5 bases, J shed 7 bases, and the junction held 7 bases outside the gene matches. This CDR3 is CASSVGGTGVGYTF. In nucleotides, the CDR3 is TGTGCCAGCAGCGTAGGGGGGACAGGGGTTGGCTACACCTTC.

This sequence joins TRBV5-4 and TRBJ1-5, with TRBD1 as a possible D gene (5 bases). This CDR3 is built from 15 residues. V gave up 3 bases and J gave up 1 base, with 11 bases separating them. Germline V gene sequence: CDR1 SGHNT, CDR2 YYREEE (reference sequence). The CDR3 region has the DNA TGTGCCAGCAGCTGGGCCCAGGGAAGCAATCAGCCCCAGCATTTT. Translating it yields CASSWAQGSNQPQHF.

The chain couples TRBV7-8 to TRBJ2-7; no clear D. From germline, CDR1 is SGHVS and CDR2 FQNEAQ. The CDR3 runs 14 residues. Trimming took off 6 bases at V and 5 bases at J, with 17 bases between the two ends. The chain's CDR3 is CASSDPPPNDEQYF. DNA of the CDR3: TGTGCCAGCAGTGATCCCCCCCCAAATGACGAGCAGTACTTC.

J is TRBJ2-1 and V is TRBV7-9; possible D gene TRBD2, 6 bases. The CDR3 has 13 residues. CDR1 is SEHNR, CDR2 FQNEAQ, per germline (reference sequence). V gave up 5 bases and J gave up 3 bases, with 8 bases separating them. The DNA of the CDR3 is TGTGCCAGCAGCGGGGGGTACTACAATGAGCAGTTCTTC. Translated, it gives CASSGGYYNEQFF.

The J gene is TRBJ2-3, the V gene TRBV15; D gene unclear. The CDR3 is 14 residues long. Germline V gene lookup returns CDR1 LNHNV and CDR2 YYDKDF (reference sequence). Trimming pared 1 base from V and 3 bases from J, leaving 8 bases between. CDR3 region: CATSRGVGTDTQYF. The CDR3 bases are TGTGCCACCAGCAGAGGGGTCGGGACAGATACGCAGTATTTT.